This T cell receptor (beta chain) was retrieved from a study of vaccination and CD4 T cells after COVID-19. Study-wide context: Post-COVID samples had a sampling time that fell a median approximately 93 days after diagnosis (range 35 to 161).

Overall study findings and caveats: SARS-CoV-2-reactive clonotype medians increased from around 21 to 38, not significantly.

Treatment defined: roughly 10-day PBMC culture with coronavirus spike peptide pools or control peptides (ViraFEST assay). Only a few counts were recorded for this clonotype. Its antigen is not identified. With the Oncomine TCR Beta short-read assay, DNA from cultured CD4+ T cells was sequenced. TCRdb reprocessed the PCR reads via MiXCR and lists one record per CDR3 protein. The data contain approximately 20,000 distinct CDR3 sequences, approximately 56% of them seen just once; the ten biggest clones take up about 15%. This CDR3 comprises 19 residues. V lost 0 bases and J lost 1; bases outside the gene matches: 14. In germline, CDR1 is MNHEY, CDR2 SMNVEV (reference sequence).

V gene TRBV27 combines with J gene TRBJ2-7; 8 positions match TRBD2. The sample consisted of CD4+ T cells from blood, cultured in vitro, taken before SARS-CoV-2 vaccination. The origin of this receptor is a human donor who had recovered from COVID-19. CDR3 sequence (DNA): TGTGCCAGCAGTTTATCGATGGCAGGGCTAGCGGGCCCATCCTACGAGCAGTACTTC. It codes for CASSLSMAGLAGPSYEQYF.